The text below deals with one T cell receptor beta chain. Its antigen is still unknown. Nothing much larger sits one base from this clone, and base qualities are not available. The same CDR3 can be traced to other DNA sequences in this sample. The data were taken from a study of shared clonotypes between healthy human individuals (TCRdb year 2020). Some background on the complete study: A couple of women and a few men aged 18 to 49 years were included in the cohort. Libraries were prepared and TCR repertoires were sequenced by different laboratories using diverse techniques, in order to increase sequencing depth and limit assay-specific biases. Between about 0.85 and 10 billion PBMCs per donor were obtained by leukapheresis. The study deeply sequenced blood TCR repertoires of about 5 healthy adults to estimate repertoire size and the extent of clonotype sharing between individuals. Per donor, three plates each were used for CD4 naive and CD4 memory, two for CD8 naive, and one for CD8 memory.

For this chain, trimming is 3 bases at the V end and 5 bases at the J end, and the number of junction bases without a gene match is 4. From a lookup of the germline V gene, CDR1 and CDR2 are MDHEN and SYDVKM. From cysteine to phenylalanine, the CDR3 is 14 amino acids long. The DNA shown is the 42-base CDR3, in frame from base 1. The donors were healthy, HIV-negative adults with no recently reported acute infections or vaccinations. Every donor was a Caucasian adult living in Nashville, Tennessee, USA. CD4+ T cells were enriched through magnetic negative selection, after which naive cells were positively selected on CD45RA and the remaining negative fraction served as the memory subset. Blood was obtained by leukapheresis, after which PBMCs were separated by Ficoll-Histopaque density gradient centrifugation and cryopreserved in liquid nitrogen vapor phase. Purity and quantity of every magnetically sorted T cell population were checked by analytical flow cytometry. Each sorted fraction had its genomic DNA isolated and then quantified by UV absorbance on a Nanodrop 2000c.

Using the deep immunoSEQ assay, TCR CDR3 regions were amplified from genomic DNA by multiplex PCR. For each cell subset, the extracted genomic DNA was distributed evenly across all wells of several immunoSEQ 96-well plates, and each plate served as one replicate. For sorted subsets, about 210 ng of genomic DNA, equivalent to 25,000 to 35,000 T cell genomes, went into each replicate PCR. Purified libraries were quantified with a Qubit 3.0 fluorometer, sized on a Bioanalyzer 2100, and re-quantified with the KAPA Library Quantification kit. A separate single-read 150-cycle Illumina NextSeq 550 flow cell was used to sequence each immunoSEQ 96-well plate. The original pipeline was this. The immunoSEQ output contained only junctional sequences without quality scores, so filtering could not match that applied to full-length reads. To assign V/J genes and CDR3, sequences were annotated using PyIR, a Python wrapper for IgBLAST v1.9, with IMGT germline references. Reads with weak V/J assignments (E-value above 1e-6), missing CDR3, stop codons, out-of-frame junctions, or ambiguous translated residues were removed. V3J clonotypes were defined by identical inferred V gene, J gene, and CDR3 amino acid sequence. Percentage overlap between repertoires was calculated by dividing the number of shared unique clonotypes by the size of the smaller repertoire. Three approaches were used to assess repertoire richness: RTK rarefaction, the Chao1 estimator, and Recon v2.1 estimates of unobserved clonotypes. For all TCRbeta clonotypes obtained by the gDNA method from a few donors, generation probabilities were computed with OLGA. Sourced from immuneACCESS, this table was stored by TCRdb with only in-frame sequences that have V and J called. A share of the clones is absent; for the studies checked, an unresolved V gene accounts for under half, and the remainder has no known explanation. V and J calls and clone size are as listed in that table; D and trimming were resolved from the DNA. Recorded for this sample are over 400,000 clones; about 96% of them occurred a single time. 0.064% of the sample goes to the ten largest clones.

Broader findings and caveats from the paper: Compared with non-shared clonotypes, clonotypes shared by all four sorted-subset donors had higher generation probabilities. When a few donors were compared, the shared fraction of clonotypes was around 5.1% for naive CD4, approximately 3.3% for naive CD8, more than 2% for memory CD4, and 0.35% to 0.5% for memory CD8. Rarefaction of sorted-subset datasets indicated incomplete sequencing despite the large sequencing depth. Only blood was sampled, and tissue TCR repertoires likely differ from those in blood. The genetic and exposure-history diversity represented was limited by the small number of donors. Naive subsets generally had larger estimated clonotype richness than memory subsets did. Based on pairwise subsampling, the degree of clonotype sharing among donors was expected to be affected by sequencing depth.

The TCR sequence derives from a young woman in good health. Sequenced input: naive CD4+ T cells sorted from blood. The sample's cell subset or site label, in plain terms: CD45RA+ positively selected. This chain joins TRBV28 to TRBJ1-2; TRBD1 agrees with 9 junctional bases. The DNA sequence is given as TGTGCCAGCAGTTTGGAGACAGGGGGATATGGCTACACCTTC. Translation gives CASSLETGGYGYTF.